This T cell receptor (beta chain) emerged from a study of a mutant IDH1 vaccine in newly diagnosed glioma. In the study overall: Vaccine administration was initiated 4-6 weeks following radiotherapy alone, or with temozolomide cycles. Treated patients showed a male proportion of approximately 62%, a female proportion of roughly 40%, and a mean age of approximately 40 years.

Germline loops: CDR1 MNHEY, CDR2 SMNVEV (reference sequence). The CDR3 length is 16 residues. Study-wide results and limits: The occurrence of vaccine-induced immune responses was seen in 93.3% of patients.

Indicated time point: week 5, during vaccination. Alongside topical imiquimod, each dose of vaccine comprised 300 ug of mutant IDH1 20-mer peptide. The donors had new WHO grade 3 or 4 astrocytomas; these were IDH1-mutant and ATRX-lost. The repertoire was sequenced with immunoSEQ multiplex PCR; TCRdb's copy has only in-frame clones and lacks some. The profile shows roughly 50,000 clones, 81% of them singletons. This clone was seen just once. What it binds is unknown. This chain links TRBV27 with TRBJ2-5; tentative D call: TRBD1 (5 bases). The end of the DNA is better explained by TRBJ2-7, so the J call may be wrong. The sequenced sample was PBMCs, obtained from a glioma patient whose treatment included an IDH1 peptide vaccine. The TCR comes from a man in his thirties or forties with glioma. The CDR3 DNA is TGTGCCAGCAGTTTATCTGCTCCCCGGGCAGGGAACGAGCAGTACTTC. It is translated as CASSLSAPRAGNEQYF.